Presented here are 26 T cell receptor beta chains from one specimen sequenced in a study of PD-L1 blockade in urothelial cancer. Assay: immunoSEQ multiplex PCR; the TCRdb copy retains only in-frame clones and omits some. The sample yields fewer than 55,000 clones, 82% seen once. The material sequenced was PBMCs, taken around atezolizumab (anti-PD-L1) treatment. These receptors originate from a man in his 70s with urothelial cancer.

A word on this clone: An end of the junction differs from the germline gene, which may be a read error. J is TRBJ2-7 and V is TRBV4-1; the D gene is possibly TRBD2 (6 bases). This CDR3 has 13 amino acids. Germline V gene data show CDR1 as MGHRA and CDR2 as YSYEKL. The chain's CDR3 is CASSGTFSDEQYF. Here the CDR3 DNA reads TGCGCCAGCAGCGGGACTTTCTCCGACGAGCAGTACTTC.

The rearrangement uses TRBV6-4 and TRBJ2-2, with D maybe TRBD2 (5 bases). CDR1 and CDR2 from the germline V gene are MRHNA and SNTAGT. This CDR3 comprises 14 residues. Trimming stripped 6 bases from V and 5 bases from J, with 13 bases between. CDR3 nucleotides: TGTGCCAGCAGATTGGAGGTTGCGACCGGGGAGCTGTTTTTT. Translated: CASRLEVATGELFF.

The chain couples TRBV28 to TRBJ2-7, with 8 bases that match TRBD1. The germline V gene has CDR1 MDHEN and CDR2 SYDVKM. CDR3 length equals 14 residues. Trimming cost V 6 bases and J 2 bases; bases outside gene matches: 6. The CDR3 loop reads CASRGPGQAYEQYF. The DNA for the CDR3 is TGTGCCAGCAGGGGTCCGGGACAGGCCTACGAGCAGTACTTC.

V usage is TRBV28 and J usage is TRBJ1-2; TRBD1 matches 7 bases. The junction had 11 bases not matched to a gene; V was cut back by 3 bases and J by 7 bases. Germline-derived CDR1 and CDR2 are MDHEN and SYDVKM. This CDR3 is 15 amino acids long. Here the CDR3 reads CASSLGQRTGFGYTF. The CDR3 DNA follows: TGTGCCAGCAGTTTGGGACAGAGAACAGGCTTTGGCTACACCTTC.

Notes on this clone: The same CDR3 also results from other DNA sequences found in this sample. CDR3 residues: CASSLGQGGQPQHF. CDR3 in DNA: TGTGCCAGCAGCTTAGGGCAGGGAGGTCAGCCCCAGCATTTT. The chain employs TRBV7-2 and TRBJ1-5; D might be TRBD1 (5 bases). The CDR3 runs 14 residues. CDR1 is SGHTA, CDR2 FQGNSA, per germline. With 1 base removed from V and 6 bases from J, the gap between germline ends came to 10 bases.

This clone was counted only a few times. V gene TRBV19 combines with J gene TRBJ1-5; 9 nucleotides agree with TRBD1. After removal of 7 bases from V and 2 bases from J, the junction contained 12 bases not matched to a gene. Germline V gene lookup returns CDR1 LNHDA and CDR2 SQIVND (reference sequence). This CDR3 region has 17 residues. CDR3 amino acids: CASIPPYGDRGNQPQHF. For the CDR3, the DNA is TGTGCCAGTATTCCACCCTATGGGGACAGGGGCAATCAGCCCCAGCATTTT.

This clone turned up a few times. J is TRBJ1-1 and V is TRBV5-1; D unresolved. CDR3 length: 13 residues. V was cut by 1 base and J by 0 bases, with 4 bases left in between. Germline V gives CDR1 SGHRS, CDR2 YFSETQ. This chain's CDR3 is CASSLTVNTEAFF. The CDR3 DNA is TGCGCCAGCAGCTTGACAGTGAACACTGAAGCTTTCTTT. Combining the CDR3 with reference TRBV5-1 and TRBJ1-1 gives the whole variable domain KAGVTQTPRYLIKTRGQQVTLSCSPISGHRSVSWYQQTPGQGLQFLFEYFSETQRNKGNFPGRFSGRQFSNSRSEMNVSTLELGDSALYLCASSLTVNTEAFFGQGTRLTVV.

V gene TRBV30 combines with J gene TRBJ1-5; TRBD1 matches 7 bases. The CDR3 is made up of 15 amino acids. Germline-derived CDR1 and CDR2 are GTSNPN and SVGIG (reference sequence). Trimming took 2 bases from V and 4 from J; bases not matched to a gene: 8. CDR3 amino acids: CAWSTGTVRNQPQHF. The CDR3, as DNA: TGTGCCTGGAGTACCGGGACAGTAAGAAATCAGCCCCAGCATTTT.

This chain uses TRBV18 with TRBJ1-1, with 7 bases identical to TRBD1. V was pared by 4 bases and J by 0 bases, with 8 bases of the junction left unmatched. The CDR3 is made up of 16 amino acids. Germline values: CDR1 KGHSH, CDR2 LQKENI. The CDR3 DNA is TGTGCCAGCTCACTACCAATGACAGGGATGAACACTGAAGCTTTCTTT. Encoded protein: CASSLPMTGMNTEAFF.

In this sample, this clone turned up a few times. This chain links TRBV7-2 with TRBJ1-3; a possible D gene is TRBD1 (6 bases). This CDR3 spans 17 amino acids. Germline V gene data show CDR1 as SGHTA and CDR2 as FQGNSA. V shed 0 bases and J shed 3 bases, with 15 bases lying between them. The CDR3 sequence: CASSLAGRTGFGNTIYF. As DNA, the CDR3 is TGTGCCAGCAGCTTAGCGGGACGAACAGGGTTTGGAAACACCATATATTTT.

V is TRBV19 and J is TRBJ2-1, with D tentatively TRBD2 (6 bases). Trimming pared 4 bases from V and 3 bases from J, leaving 10 bases between. Germline assignment: CDR1 LNHDA and CDR2 SQIVND (reference sequence). CDR3 length: 14 amino acids. CDR3 coding DNA: TGTGCCAGTAGTACGTTCGGGGGCTACAATGAGCAGTTCTTC. Its translation is CASSTFGGYNEQFF.

V and J are TRBV5-4 and TRBJ1-2; D remains ambiguous. The germline V and J ends were trimmed by 3 bases and 2 bases, with 14 bases remaining between them. This CDR3 region has 15 residues. The germline V gene encodes CDR1 SGHNT and CDR2 YYREEE (reference sequence). The CDR3 region has the DNA TGTGCCAGCAGCTCGCCAATGAATCAGAACTATGGCTACACCTTC. Translation: CASSSPMNQNYGYTF.

This sequence joins TRBV7-2 and TRBJ1-4; a weak D match, TRBD1 (5 bases). The germline V and J ends were trimmed by 5 bases and 0 bases, with 10 bases remaining between them. This CDR3 comprises 15 residues. Germline CDR1 is SGHTA and CDR2 is FQGNSA. The CDR3 coding sequence is TGTGCCAGCAGCCCATCAGGGTCAACTAATGAAAAACTGTTTTTT. Translated: CASSPSGSTNEKLFF.

J is TRBJ1-5 and V is TRBV27; D unresolved. Trimming cost V 5 bases and J 2 bases, with 25 bases left between them. The CDR3 is 19 amino acids. Germline CDR1 and CDR2: MNHEY and SMNVEV (reference sequence). DNA for the CDR3: TGTGCCAGCAGTATAACCGCGGTAGCGGGAGTTTCGGGCAATCAGCCCCAGCATTTT. Translating it yields CASSITAVAGVSGNQPQHF.

The genes are TRBV7-9 and TRBJ2-6; the D gene is possibly TRBD1 (7 bases). The CDR3 consists of 17 residues. From germline, CDR1 is SEHNR and CDR2 FQNEAQ (reference sequence). The ends were cut back, 2 bases at V and 0 bases at J, with 11 bases in the middle. DNA for the CDR3: TGTGCCAGCAGCTTACAGGGGGGCCGCTCTGGGGCCAACGTCCTGACTTTC. It encodes CASSLQGGRSGANVLTF.

The CDR3 loop reads CSAIAGLGQPQHF. DNA for the CDR3: TGCAGCGCCATCGCAGGTTTAGGTCAGCCCCAGCATTTT. J is TRBJ1-5 and V is TRBV29-1; D unclear. The germline V gene has CDR1 SQVTM and CDR2 ANQGSEA. The ends were cut back, 7 bases at V and 6 bases at J, with 16 bases in the middle. This CDR3 region has 13 residues.

The chain links TRBV21-1 to TRBJ1-1. TRBV21-1 is a pseudogene segment. This CDR3 spans 14 amino acids. CDR3 bases: TGTGCCAGCAGCAAACCCTTTCCGAACACTGAAGCTTTCTTT. The encoded protein is CASSKPFPNTEAFF.

This chain uses TRBV19 with TRBJ1-2; D may be TRBD1 (5 bases). Germline CDR1 LNHDA, CDR2 SQIVND (reference sequence). The CDR3 is made up of 14 amino acids. The germline V and J ends were trimmed by 5 bases and 5 bases, with 15 bases remaining between them. The CDR3 protein is CASSGGTYLYGYTF. As DNA, the CDR3 is TGTGCCAGTAGTGGCGGGACTTATTTATATGGCTACACCTTC.

J is TRBJ2-1 and V is TRBV5-8; a possible D gene is TRBD2 (7 bases). With 4 bases removed from V and 7 bases from J, the gap between germline ends came to 18 bases. CDR3 length: 15 amino acids. The germline CDR1 and CDR2 sequences are SGHTS and YDEGEE. CDR3 sequence: CASSRGAGDRNEQFF. CDR3 bases: TGTGCCAGCAGCCGGGGGGCGGGAGACAGAAATGAGCAGTTCTTC.

The table lists this clone with a few counts. The V and J genes are TRBV19 and TRBJ1-6, with TRBD1 identical over 9 bases. CDR1 and CDR2 (germline): LNHDA, SQIVND (reference sequence). V trimming: 5 bases; J trimming: 9 bases; junction bases outside the gene matches: 5. The CDR3 runs 14 residues. The CDR3, as DNA: TGTGCCAGTAGTCCCCGGGACAGGGCTTCACCCCTCCACTTT. Translating it yields CASSPRDRASPLHF.

Here the CDR3 reads CASSAGGETQYF. The CDR3 DNA is TGTGCCAGCAGTGCAGGGGGTGAGACCCAGTACTTC. V is TRBV2 and J is TRBJ2-5; TRBD1 agrees at 7 bases. The CDR3 is 12 amino acids. Germline trimming cut 4 bases from V and 5 bases from J; bases unmatched to any gene: 1. From germline, CDR1 is SNHLY and CDR2 FYNNEI.

The chain employs TRBV19 and TRBJ1-2; D gene unclear. The CDR3 totals 15 residues. Trimming took off 1 base at V and 4 bases at J, with 13 bases between the two ends. Germline lookup yields CDR1 LNHDA and CDR2 SQIVND (reference sequence). The CDR3 region is CASSIGPGRTYGYTF. As DNA, the CDR3 is TGTGCCAGTAGTATAGGCCCCGGGAGAACCTATGGCTACACCTTC. Variable domain in full (rest from reference TRBV19 and TRBJ1-2): DGGITQSPKYLFRKEGQNVTLSCEQNLNHDAMYWYRQDPGQGLRLIYYSQIVNDFQKGDIAEGYSVSREKKESFPLTVTSAQKNPTAFYLCASSIGPGRTYGYTFGSGTRLTVV.

In this sample, this clone turned up once. The chain has TRBV7-2 and TRBJ1-1; 9 bases match TRBD1. Germline lookup yields CDR1 SGHTA and CDR2 FQGNSA. The CDR3 extends over 16 amino acids. V lost 5 bases and J lost 1; bases outside the gene matches: 8. The CDR3 sequence: CASSPGTGRGNTEAFF. In nucleotides, the CDR3 is TGTGCCAGCAGCCCAGGGACAGGGAGGGGGAACACTGAAGCTTTCTTT.

This clone was recorded once. V and J are TRBV5-6 and TRBJ2-3; perhaps TRBD2 as D (5 bases). V lost 4 bases, J lost 1 base, and 13 bases lay in between. The CDR3 consists of 15 residues. Germline CDR1 reads SGHDT; CDR2 reads YYEEEE. CDR3 region: CASSPRTYRTDTQYF. CDR3 nucleotide sequence: TGTGCCAGCAGCCCGAGGACTTATCGCACAGATACGCAGTATTTT.

J is TRBJ1-2 and V is TRBV25-1; 9 nucleotides agree with TRBD1. The germline V gene has CDR1 MGHDK and CDR2 SYGVNS. The J segment lost 7 bases and the V segment lost 3 bases, leaving 12 bases of the junction unmatched. This CDR3 is built from 16 residues. Written as DNA, the CDR3 is TGTGCCAGCAGTGAGCCCGGGACAGGGAGCAGGGCTGGCTACACCTTC. Amino acids: CASSEPGTGSRAGYTF.

The chain carries TRBV7-3 and TRBJ2-3; 7 nucleotides match TRBD2. This CDR3 spans 15 amino acids. V gave up 1 base and J gave up 2 bases; unmatched junction bases: 3. Per the germline V gene, CDR1 is SGHTA and CDR2 is FQGTGA. CDR3: CASSLRAGVTDTQYF. DNA of the CDR3: TGTGCCAGCAGCTTAAGGGCGGGGGTCACAGATACGCAGTATTTT.